These T cell receptor beta chains were read from a single sample in a study of identical twins. MiXCR was run by TCRdb on the 5' RACE reads, yielding one entry per CDR3 protein. This table has 1.5 million to 2 million distinct CDR3 sequences, roughly a third appearing once. Sequencing was carried out using cord blood. These receptors all come from a newborn girl in good health. Both conserved end residues are part of each CDR3. Each record gives: J gene, V gene, clone size, D gene, CDR3 protein, CDR3 DNA. D genes are given only for firm matches. Rows give clone size only sometimes, using once, few, many, or a class for an expanded clone.

TRBJ2-3 | TRBV27 | NA | NA | CASSLFEGVTDTQYF | TGTGCCAGCAGTTTATTCGAGGGGGTCACAGATACGCAGTATTTT
TRBJ2-2 | TRBV6-5 | NA | NA | CASRGRGGMNTGELFF | TGTGCCAGCAGAGGGCGGGGCGGAATGAACACCGGGGAGCTGTTTTTT
TRBJ2-3 | TRBV4-1 | few | NA | CASSQDRGKGTDTQYF | TGCGCCAGCAGCCAAGATCGAGGAAAGGGTACAGATACGCAGTATTTT
TRBJ1-5 | TRBV4-2 | few | NA | CASSQETGLNQPQHF | TGTGCCAGCAGCCAAGAAACAGGACTCAATCAGCCCCAGCATTTT
TRBJ1-1 | TRBV4-1 | few | NA | CASSHDAGNTEAFF | TGCGCCAGCAGCCATGACGCAGGGAATACTGAAGCTTTCTTT
TRBJ2-7 | TRBV7-9 | NA | NA | CVSSLGRESYEQYF | TGTGTCAGCAGCTTAGGACGGGAGAGTTACGAGCAGTACTTC
TRBJ2-1 | TRBV6-6 | few | TRBD2 | CASTLLAGGNEQFF | TGTGCCAGCACCTTACTAGCGGGGGGCAATGAGCAGTTCTTC
TRBJ1-1 | TRBV13 | NA | NA | CASSLVVTFPNTEAFF | TGTGCCAGCAGCTTAGTAGTGACCTTTCCGAACACTGAAGCTTTCTTT
TRBJ2-7 | TRBV9 | NA | TRBD2 | CASSAELAEYEQYF | TGTGCCAGCAGCGCTGAACTAGCGGAATACGAGCAGTACTTC
TRBJ2-7 | TRBV29-1 | few | NA | CSLARRYF | TGCAGCCTTGCCCGACGGTACTTC
TRBJ2-2 | TRBV6-5 | few | TRBD1 | CASSYSLSRDSNTGELFF | TGTGCCAGCAGTTACTCCCTGTCCAGGGACAGTAACACCGGGGAGCTGTTTTTT
TRBJ2-7 | TRBV5-1 | NA | TRBD2 | CASSLGQRGEQYF | TGCGCCAGCAGCTTGGGACAGCGGGGCGAGCAGTACTTC
TRBJ1-1 | TRBV7-9 | few | TRBD1 | CASSLLQGGEAFF | TGTGCCAGCAGCCTACTCCAGGGGGGAGAAGCTTTCTTT
TRBJ2-7 | TRBV5-1 | many | NA | CASSFMAFRAYEQYF | TGCGCCAGCAGCTTTATGGCTTTCCGGGCCTACGAGCAGTACTTC
TRBJ2-3 | TRBV12-3/TRBV12-4 | few | NA | CASTLGGLGTDTQYF | TGTGCCAGCACCTTGGGGGGGCTGGGCACAGATACGCAGTATTTT
TRBJ1-1 | TRBV7-2 | few | NA | CASSFRTGYTEAFF | TGTGCCAGCAGCTTCCGGACCGGGTACACTGAAGCTTTCTTT
TRBJ2-7 | TRBV5-1 | few | TRBD1 | CASSKFGQAYEQYF | TGCGCCAGCAGCAAATTCGGACAGGCCTACGAGCAGTACTTC
TRBJ2-1 | TRBV6-4 | NA | TRBD2 | CACSGLAGGWFNEQFF | TGTGCCTGCAGTGGACTAGCGGGGGGTTGGTTCAATGAGCAGTTCTTC
TRBJ2-1 | TRBV7-9 | NA | TRBD2 | CASIQVAGDEQFF | TGTGCCAGCATCCAGGTAGCGGGAGATGAGCAGTTCTTC
TRBJ2-5 | TRBV20-1 | NA | NA | CSARDFDPQYF | TGCAGTGCTAGAGATTTCGACCCGCAGTACTTC
TRBJ1-1 | TRBV20-1 | NA | TRBD1 | CSARDRPRTGRMNTEAFF | TGCAGTGCTAGAGATCGACCCCGGACAGGGAGGATGAACACTGAAGCTTTCTTT
TRBJ1-5 | TRBV28 | once | NA | CASTPWAGTGSNQPQHF | TGTGCCAGCACCCCATGGGCCGGGACCGGTAGCAATCAGCCCCAGCATTTT
TRBJ2-5 | TRBV4-2 | NA | NA | CASSQTILGGETQYF | TGTGCCAGCAGCCAAACAATACTAGGAGGGGAGACCCAGTACTTC
TRBJ2-7 | TRBV11-1 | NA | TRBD1 | CASSLRTGASYEQYF | TGTGCCAGCAGCCTTCGGACAGGGGCTTCCTACGAGCAGTACTTC
TRBJ2-1 | TRBV7-2 | NA | TRBD2 | CASSGGLASNNEQFF | TGTGCCAGCAGCGGGGGACTAGCGTCCAACAATGAGCAGTTCTTC
TRBJ2-6 | TRBV20-1 | NA | NA | CSASPRLSGANVLTF | TGCAGTGCTAGCCCCAGACTCTCTGGGGCCAACGTCCTGACTTTC
TRBJ2-2 | TRBV5-1 | few | NA | CASSTTGQISGELFF | TGCGCCAGCAGCACGACCGGACAGATAAGCGGGGAGCTGTTTTTT
TRBJ2-7 | TRBV20-1 | NA | TRBD1 | CSVLNRDRGNYEQYF | TGCAGTGTTTTAAACCGGGACAGGGGCAACTACGAGCAGTACTTC
TRBJ2-1 | TRBV20-1 | few | TRBD1 | CSASRTGGFDNEQFF | TGCAGTGCTAGCAGGACAGGGGGCTTCGACAATGAGCAGTTCTTC
TRBJ1-2 | TRBV29-1 | NA | NA | CSVDWAGNGYTF | TGCAGCGTTGATTGGGCAGGGAATGGCTACACCTTC
TRBJ2-7 | TRBV11-2 | NA | NA | CASSARRRSSYEQYF | TGTGCCAGCAGCGCCCGTCGGCGGTCCTCCTACGAGCAGTACTTC
TRBJ1-5 | TRBV6-5 | few | NA | CASSTTGLGNQPQHF | TGTGCCAGCAGTACGACAGGACTAGGCAATCAGCCCCAGCATTTT
TRBJ1-4 | TRBV25-1 | NA | NA | CASSHPQLTNEKLFF | TGTGCCAGCAGCCACCCACAGTTAACTAATGAAAAACTGTTTTTT
TRBJ2-1 | TRBV25-1 | NA | TRBD2 | CASSAGTSGIYNEQFF | TGTGCCAGCAGTGCAGGGACTAGCGGGATATACAATGAGCAGTTCTTC
TRBJ2-7 | TRBV20-1 | NA | TRBD1 | CSARPGTGGEQYF | TGCAGTGCTAGACCAGGGACAGGGGGCGAGCAGTACTTC
TRBJ2-7 | TRBV7-9 | few | TRBD2 | CASSLVLAGVYEQYF | TGTGCCAGCAGCTTAGTCCTAGCGGGAGTCTACGAGCAGTACTTC
TRBJ1-1 | TRBV29-1 | few | TRBD1 | CSAPTGKAEAFF | TGCAGCGCGCCGACAGGGAAGGCTGAAGCTTTCTTT
TRBJ2-3 | TRBV3-1 | many | NA | CASSQGVSTDTQYF | TGTGCCAGCAGCCAAGGGGTTAGCACAGATACGCAGTATTTT
TRBJ1-4 | TRBV12-3/TRBV12-4 | NA | TRBD1 | CASSLGAGQTNEKLFF | TGTGCCAGCAGTTTGGGGGCGGGACAGACAAATGAAAAACTGTTTTTT
TRBJ2-5 | TRBV10-2 | few | TRBD2 | CASSFSGTEQYF | TGCGCCAGCAGTTTTAGCGGGACTGAGCAGTACTTC
TRBJ2-3 | TRBV7-2 | few | NA | CASSLVGPTPDTQYF | TGTGCCAGCAGCTTAGTGGGCCCTACCCCAGATACGCAGTATTTT
TRBJ1-5 | TRBV28 | NA | TRBD1 | CASSPLQGGSQPQHF | TGTGCCAGCAGTCCACTCCAGGGGGGAAGTCAGCCCCAGCATTTT
TRBJ2-5 | TRBV6-1 | NA | TRBD2 | CASSDYGTSGIETQYF | TGTGCCAGCAGTGACTACGGGACTAGCGGGATAGAGACCCAGTACTTC
TRBJ1-1 | TRBV30 | few | NA | CAWSARGKTEAFF | TGTGCCTGGAGCGCCAGGGGAAAAACTGAAGCTTTCTTT
TRBJ2-1 | TRBV4-1 | NA | NA | CASSRIRATFEQFF | TGCGCCAGCAGCCGAATCCGGGCTACCTTTGAGCAGTTCTTC
TRBJ2-7 | TRBV9 | NA | TRBD2 | CASSVGAGGLYEQYF | TGTGCCAGCAGCGTAGGGGCGGGAGGTCTCTACGAGCAGTACTTC
TRBJ2-5 | TRBV4-2 | NA | NA | CASSQDRLVAGTQYF | TGTGCCAGCAGCCAAGATAGACTAGTCGCAGGGACCCAGTACTTC